This TCR beta chain was found in a study of T cells in Graves' hyperthyroidism and ophthalmopathy (dated by TCRdb to about 2019). The study in broad terms: Peripheral blood samples were taken at the time of initial diagnosis, prior to any treatment. TCR V-J signatures able to tell the groups apart were searched for in a discovery cohort of approximately 95 patients, of whom 43 had Graves' ophthalmopathy and around 57 had stable Graves' hyperthyroidism. According to the paper, TCR Vbeta CDR3 sequencing was carried out on approximately 140 peripheral blood samples, which came from fewer than 50 ophthalmopathy, 80 or so hyperthyroidism and roughly 17 progressor patients. Prospective prediction of ophthalmopathy was tested in an independent validation cohort of approximately 19 hyperthyroidism patients and 15 to 17 patients who later progressed to ophthalmopathy. For training and testing, the 110 or so patients in the discovery cohort were randomly divided in a 7:3 ratio. Once sampling was done, hyperthyroidism patients were given methimazole at a starting dose of 30 mg daily, whereas ophthalmopathy patients were given high-dose intravenous methylprednisolone. In addition, the study compared T-cell repertoires in thyroid tissue and in blood from roughly 6 Graves' hyperthyroidism patients. What the work shows at the level of the full study, not this receptor alone: Sample size was not statistically predetermined, and investigators were not blinded to group allocation. Most expanded thyroid clonotypes (frequency above 0.001) were also detected in blood, a finding suggesting that blood repertoires may reflect thyroid immune responses. In cross-validation, a model built on a 13 V-J signature told ophthalmopathy apart from stable hyperthyroidism with about 90% sensitivity and roughly 83% specificity, and in testing the same model reached 80%/75%. In validation, the model predicted progression to ophthalmopathy with 65% to 71% sensitivity and 72% to 85% specificity, a median of around 6.6 months before onset.

The germline V gene provides CDR1 SGHVS and CDR2 FQNEAQ. Relative to germline, V is missing 5 bases and J is missing 5 bases, with 13 bases of the junction outside any gene match. The CDR3 sequence holds 16 residues, the cysteine and phenylalanine included. Only the CDR3 region is kept as DNA, spanning 48 bases read in frame from base 1. Graves' hyperthyroidism was defined as stable when no progression to ophthalmopathy occurred over 18 months of follow-up. The hyperthyroidism patients were between 18 and 65 years old and newly diagnosed, with a disease duration of less than 2 months. Any patient with an uncontrolled infection, another autoimmune disease, pregnancy or lactation was excluded. Diagnoses relied on clinical symptoms, serum thyroxine and TRAb, thyroid ultrasound and orbital computed tomography. PBMCs were separated from under 12 ml of fresh peripheral blood using Ficoll-Paque density gradient centrifugation. Total RNA was extracted using Trizol reagent, and RNA quality was assessed on an Agilent 2100 Bioanalyzer.

The TCR beta CDR3 regions were amplified from the RNA transcripts. The TCR CDR3 was subjected to a first round of RT-PCR using the HTBI primer set and the Qiagen OneStep RT-PCR kit. A second multiplex PCR round built the libraries, followed by size selection and purification. Sequencing of the libraries was done on an Illumina HiSeq2000 using paired-end 100 bp reads. For the original study's pipeline: Raw data were processed with SOAPnuke, discarding reads with adapters, uncalled bases, mean Phred below 15, or no exact constant-primer or identifier match. High-quality paired reads were merged using COPE v1.2.5, and each unique nucleotide sequence was defined as a clonotype. Clonotypes were aligned to IMGT TRBV, TRBD and TRBJ reference segments using MiTCR v1.1. The analysis included only V-J combinations with a frequency above 0.0001, which together covered around 99% of the repertoires. A TCS score was defined as the ratio between F50 (clonal expansion) and ExV (chaos), using BLOSUM62-based TCRdist between CDR3 peptides within each V-J. Welch's t-statistics and random forest reduced several hundred V-J features to about 12, which were used in a naive Bayes classifier (R e1071). The similarity between thyroid and blood repertoires was quantified using the Morisita-Horn index. Clones were called with MiXCR by TCRdb after fastp trimmed the public reads at Q25, and only in-frame beta chains were retained. Each CDR3 protein gets just one entry, which takes the most common genes and DNA from the rows behind it. TCRdb, not the original authors, processed these V and J calls. In this sample the table shows roughly 840,000 distinct CDR3 sequences, over 35% of which occur a single time. Roughly 8.3% of the sample is taken by the ten largest.

The sample holds a few counts of this clonotype. The antigen it binds to is not known. Within one base of it there is no much larger clone, and no base qualities were kept. Sequenced material: blood. The V and J segments used are TRBV7-8 and TRBJ2-5; 8 of the junction bases match TRBD2. The TCR sequence derives from a young man with Graves' hyperthyroidism. The CDR3 has the sequence CASSPREGGGRETQYF. In nucleotide form, the sequence is TGTGCCAGCAGCCCCCGGGAGGGCGGGGGCCGGGAGACCCAGTACTTC.